Presented here are 13 T cell receptor beta chains from one specimen sequenced in a study of T-cell reconstitution after alpha-beta-depleted transplantation in children. Unique molecular identifiers were incorporated into the prepared TCRbeta library. MiXCR was run by TCRdb on the PCR reads, yielding one entry per CDR3 protein. Of approximately 400,000 distinct CDR3 sequences in the sample, under 13% are singletons; the top ten hold about 5%. Specimen: PBMCs from the stem cell graft donor, collected from the stem cell graft. These receptors all stem from a human donor who donated a stem cell graft to a child with acute myeloid leukemia.

A few counts support this clonotype. The V gene is TRBV29-1, the J gene TRBJ2-1, with 8 nucleotides matching TRBD1. The V gene end was trimmed by 1 base and the J gene end by 8 bases; junction bases not matched to a gene: 7. Germline V lookup: CDR1 SQVTM, CDR2 ANQGSEA. This CDR3 is built from 14 residues. The CDR3: CSVEGRTGMDEQFF. Here the CDR3 DNA reads TGCAGCGTTGAAGGTCGGACAGGGATGGATGAGCAGTTCTTC.

This clonotype occurred a few times. CDR3: CASSLLAGGIQETQYF. The DNA for the CDR3 is TGTGCCAGCAGTTTACTAGCGGGGGGGATCCAAGAGACCCAGTACTTC. The chain is built from TRBV7-2 and TRBJ2-5; 13 nucleotides align to TRBD2. With V trimmed by 6 bases and J by 1 base, 5 bases remained unmatched. Germline-derived CDR1 and CDR2 are SGHTA and FQGNSA. The CDR3 extends over 16 amino acids.

The genes are TRBV5-6 and TRBJ2-7, with D perhaps matching TRBD1 or TRBD2 (5 bases each). The length of the CDR3 is 15 residues. Deletions cut 3 bases from V and 0 bases from J, with 13 bases between. The germline gives CDR1 SGHDT, CDR2 YYEEEE. CDR3 nucleotide sequence: TGTGCCAGCAGCTACGGGACCCTGAGCTCCTACGAGCAGTACTTC. Protein sequence: CASSYGTLSSYEQYF.

The chain links TRBV4-3 to TRBJ2-7; TRBD1 matches 9 bases. Trimming took 4 bases from V and 3 from J; bases not matched to a gene: 7. Germline V CDR1 and CDR2: LGHNA, YSLEER. The CDR3 is 15 residues long. This CDR3 is CASSLLPGQGYEQYF. The CDR3 coding sequence is TGCGCCAGCAGCCTGCTGCCGGGACAGGGCTACGAGCAGTACTTC.

This clonotype was found a few times. The CDR3 here is CASSPLGLERDPSYEQYF. The CDR3 nucleotides read TGCGCCAGCAGCCCCCTGGGGTTGGAGCGGGACCCCTCCTACGAGCAGTACTTC. V gene TRBV5-1 combines with J gene TRBJ2-7; 7 positions agree with TRBD2. The V segment lost 4 bases and the J segment 0 bases; nucleotides outside the gene matches: 16. The CDR3 is 18 amino acids. Per the germline V gene, CDR1 is SGHRS and CDR2 is YFSETQ.

This chain connects TRBV4-3 to TRBJ2-7, with 7 bases aligning to TRBD1. The CDR3 loop spans 16 amino acids. Germline V gives CDR1 LGHNA, CDR2 YSLEER. The J segment lost 0 bases and the V segment lost 0 bases, leaving 5 bases of the junction unmatched. Here the CDR3 DNA reads TGCGCCAGCAGCCAAGACGAGACAGGGTTCTCCTACGAGCAGTACTTC. Translating it yields CASSQDETGFSYEQYF.

The V call is TRBV5-1, the J call TRBJ2-7; D remains unclear. V was cut by 1 base and J by 0 bases, with 8 bases left in between. CDR3 size: 14 residues. Per germline, CDR1 SGHRS and CDR2 YFSETQ. The CDR3 coding sequence is TGCGCCAGCAGCTTGCTACCTCGCTCCTACGAGCAGTACTTC. Its protein product is CASSLLPRSYEQYF.

This rearrangement joins TRBV5-1 to TRBJ2-1; TRBD1 matches at 10 bases. The CDR3 length is 15 residues. With V trimmed by 3 bases and J by 9 bases, 9 bases remained unmatched. Germline-derived CDR1 and CDR2 are SGHRS and YFSETQ. The CDR3 bases are TGCGCCAGCAGCTGGAAGGGACAGGGGAGCGGTGAGCAGTTCTTC. Residues: CASSWKGQGSGEQFF.

This clonotype was seen a handful of times. The chain links TRBV29-1 to TRBJ2-5; no firm D call. The CDR3 length is 12 residues. V was cut by 2 bases and J by 4 bases, with 8 bases left in between. The germline V gene has CDR1 SQVTM and CDR2 ANQGSEA. The CDR3 nucleotides read TGCAGCGTTGAACCGCGTCCAGAGACCCAGTACTTC. This codes for CSVEPRPETQYF.

This clonotype occurred a few times. This chain links TRBV7-2 with TRBJ2-5; no reliable D call. Trimming took 7 bases from V and 5 from J, leaving 14 bases between them. CDR3 length: 13 residues. Germline values: CDR1 SGHTA, CDR2 FQGNSA. This CDR3 reads CASTRVWDETQYF. CDR3 nucleotide sequence: TGTGCCAGCACCCGCGTCTGGGATGAGACCCAGTACTTC.

The chain couples TRBV20-1 to TRBJ2-1; 10 bases agree with TRBD2. Trimming at V came to 3 bases and at J to 3 bases, leaving 8 bases not matched to a gene. Germline values: CDR1 DFQATT, CDR2 SNEGSKA (reference sequence). The CDR3 extends over 16 amino acids. CDR3 sequence reads: CSASLSSGSYYNEQFF. The CDR3 coding sequence is TGCAGTGCTAGTCTCTCTAGCGGGAGTTACTACAATGAGCAGTTCTTC.

In this sample, this clonotype turned up many times. This rearrangement joins TRBV12-3 or TRBV12-4 to TRBJ2-3; possibly TRBD1 or TRBD2 for D (5 bases each). Trimming shortened V by 10 bases and J by 5 bases, and 16 bases separated the two germline ends. There are 13 residues in the CDR3. CDR3 sequence (DNA): TGTGCCACAGGGTCGGTGGGGGTAGATACGCAGTATTTT. Translated: CATGSVGVDTQYF.

This clonotype occurred a few times. The V gene is TRBV9, the J gene TRBJ2-1; D is unresolved. Trimming pared 0 bases from V and 3 bases from J, leaving 4 bases between. Germline V gene sequence: CDR1 SGDLS, CDR2 YYNGEE. The CDR3 extends over 13 amino acids. CDR3 DNA sequence: TGTGCCAGCAGCGTAGGCAACTACAATGAGCAGTTCTTC. It yields the protein CASSVGNYNEQFF.